This TCR beta chain is drawn from a study of a mutant IDH1 vaccine in newly diagnosed glioma. The wider study: Treated individuals were approximately 62% male and approximately 40% female, averaging 40.4 years of age.

CDR1 is SGHNT and CDR2 is YENEEA in the germline V gene. The CDR3 is 14 residues long. V lost 5 bases to trimming and J lost 0 bases, with 8 bases between them. The sample's time point: baseline, week 1 (first vaccination visit). Treatment in this sample: pre-vaccination baseline after standard-of-care therapy. The study enrolled donors with new WHO grade 3 or 4 IDH1-mutant, ATRX-lost astrocytomas. Profiled with immunoSEQ multiplex PCR; TCRdb holds only in-frame clones, not every one. This sample yields over 80,000 clones, of which 70% to 90% are seen a single time; roughly 0.58% belongs to the top ten. As regards this clone: Its target is unknown.

Findings and limits, study-wide: Pseudoprogression appears to have had no connection to changes in top peripheral T cell clonotypes. Vaccine-induced immune responses occurred in less than 95% of patients.

The clonotype originates from a woman in her forties or fifties with glioma. V is TRBV11-3 and J is TRBJ2-1; D not certain. The sample was PBMCs, taken from a glioma patient treated with radiotherapy, temozolomide or both. This CDR3 reads CASSARTSYNEQFF. The CDR3 bases are TGTGCCAGCAGCGCGCGTACCTCCTACAATGAGCAGTTCTTC.